The 7 T cell receptor beta chains reported below all come from one sample, sequenced in a study of regulatory and conventional T cells in RAG deficiency. Using immunoSEQ multiplex PCR, the repertoire was profiled, and TCRdb retains in-frame clones only, with some absent. The data hold about 6,100 clones, with approximately 90% observed a single time. Source material: CD8+ T cells sorted from blood. The receptors stem from a human donor with RAG deficiency presenting as severe combined immunodeficiency.

The chain is built from TRBV5-1 and TRBJ2-7, with 8 bases that match TRBD1. The CDR3 consists of 14 residues. CDR1 is SGHRS, CDR2 YFSETQ, per germline. V lost 3 bases, J lost 6 bases, and 8 bases stayed unmatched. The CDR3 nucleotides are TGCGCCAGCAGCTACGGACAGGGCCGAACCGAGCAGTACTTC. Translated: CASSYGQGRTEQYF.

This chain joins TRBV27 and TRBJ2-5; 9 nucleotides align to TRBD1. J was trimmed by 5 bases and V by 1 base; bases with no gene match: 5. CDR3 length: 15 amino acids. The germline CDR1 and CDR2 sequences are MNHEY and SMNVEV (reference sequence). The CDR3 coding sequence is TGTGCCAGCAGTTTATGGACAGGGGAGGGGGAGACCCAGTACTTC. Amino acids: CASSLWTGEGETQYF.

The rearrangement uses TRBV9 and TRBJ1-1, with a possible D match to TRBD1 (5 bases). Germline loops: CDR1 SGDLS, CDR2 YYNGEE. The CDR3 spans 14 residues. Trimming cost V 3 bases and J 2 bases, with 11 bases left between them. DNA of the CDR3: TGTGCCAGCAGCGCGGGGGGGTCCAACACTGAAGCTTTCTTT. It specifies CASSAGGSNTEAFF.

This clone occurred once. The rearrangement uses TRBV11-3 and TRBJ1-2, with D uncertain. The CDR3 consists of 13 residues. The germline gives CDR1 SGHNT, CDR2 YENEEA. V was pared by 3 bases and J by 4 bases, with 9 bases between. CDR3 amino acids: CASSFWELYGYTF. The CDR3 DNA follows: TGTGCCAGCAGCTTCTGGGAGCTCTATGGCTACACCTTC. Full variable domain (remainder filled in from reference TRBV11-3 and TRBJ1-2): EAGVVQSPRYKIIEKKQPVAFWCNPISGHNTLYWYLQNLGQGPELLIRYENEEAVDDSQLPKDRFSAERLKGVDSTLKIQPAELGDSAVYLCASSFWELYGYTFGSGTRLTVV.

This sequence joins TRBV6-5 and TRBJ2-5; the D call may be TRBD1 or TRBD2 (6 bases each). Germline assignment: CDR1 MNHEY and CDR2 SVGAGI. The CDR3 consists of 14 residues. V was trimmed by 7 bases and J by 1 base, leaving 13 bases between them. The CDR3: CASNLGGLQETQYF. In DNA form, the CDR3 reads TGTGCCAGCAACCTCGGGGGCCTCCAAGAGACCCAGTACTTC.

The rearrangement joins TRBV7-9 to TRBJ2-7; perhaps D is TRBD1 or TRBD2 (6 bases each). CDR1 and CDR2 (germline): SEHNR, FQNEAQ (reference sequence). V lost 6 bases to trimming and J lost 7 bases, with 13 bases between them. The CDR3 is 12 amino acids. The CDR3 region has the DNA TGTGCCAGCAGGATAGGGGGGAATGAGCAGTACTTC. Protein sequence: CASRIGGNEQYF. The full variable domain, in which reference TRBV7-9 and TRBJ2-7 provide the parts outside the CDR3, is DTGVSQNPRHKITKRGQNVTFRCDPISEHNRLYWYRQTLGQGPEFLTYFQNEAQLEKSRLLSDRFSAERPKGSFSTLEIQRTEQGDSAMYLCASRIGGNEQYFGPGTRLTVT.

The chain couples TRBV6-6 to TRBJ2-3; no definite D call. Germline V lookup: CDR1 MNHNY, CDR2 SVGAGI (reference sequence). Trimming took 7 bases from V and 6 from J, leaving 5 bases between them. The CDR3 totals 10 residues. This CDR3 is CASKLDTQYF. The CDR3 DNA reads TGTGCCAGCAAACTGGATACGCAGTATTTT.